The rows below give T cell receptor beta chains drawn from one sample of a study of T-cell reconstitution after alpha-beta-depleted transplantation in children. Each CDR3 protein gets one entry after TCRdb re-called the PCR reads with MiXCR. The table shows 600,000 to 700,000 distinct CDR3 sequences, with around a sixth occurring only once. The sample in question was PBMCs from the stem cell graft donor, obtained from the stem cell graft. The receptors originated from a human donor who donated a stem cell graft to a child with acute myeloid leukemia. CDR3s include the opening cysteine and the closing phenylalanine or tryptophan. The D gene is left open where the match is weak. Size tells how often a clone was seen (once, few, many) or the class of an expanded clone, and some rows leave it out.

D,size,V,J,CDR3,DNA
-,-,TRBV28,TRBJ2-1,CASTSVWGSYEQFF,TGTGCCAGCACTTCGGTTTGGGGCTCGTATGAGCAGTTCTTC
TRBD1,few,TRBV7-2,TRBJ1-5,CASSERQGGQPQHF,TGTGCCAGCAGCGAAAGACAGGGCGGCCAGCCCCAGCATTTT
TRBD2,-,TRBV7-9,TRBJ2-1,CASSLVLAGGDEQFF,TGTGCCAGCAGCTTAGTCCTAGCGGGGGGGGATGAGCAGTTCTTC
-,-,TRBV6-1,TRBJ1-5,CASSALGGHQPQHF,TGTGCCAGCAGTGCCCTCGGGGGCCATCAGCCCCAGCATTTT
-,-,TRBV6-1,TRBJ2-1,CASSEFSQYGEQFF,TGTGCCAGCAGTGAATTCAGTCAGTATGGTGAGCAGTTCTTC
TRBD1,many,TRBV10-2,TRBJ2-1,CASSEADRSYYNEQFF,TGCGCCAGCAGTGAGGCGGACAGGAGTTACTACAATGAGCAGTTCTTC
TRBD2,few,TRBV30,TRBJ2-1,CAWSGEGEQFF,TGTGCCTGGAGTGGGGAGGGTGAGCAGTTCTTC
TRBD1,-,TRBV12-3/TRBV12-4,TRBJ2-1,CASSVQGARYNEQFF,TGTGCCAGCAGTGTACAGGGGGCGCGTTACAATGAGCAGTTCTTC
-,-,TRBV20-1,TRBJ2-1,CSAAPRTGRSSYNEQFF,TGCAGTGCTGCCCCGCGGACGGGGAGGAGCTCCTACAATGAGCAGTTCTTC
-,-,TRBV9,TRBJ2-7,CASSVGGSHEQYF,TGTGCCAGCAGCGTAGGAGGTTCCCACGAGCAGTACTTC
TRBD2,few,TRBV10-3,TRBJ2-1,CATERAGGHEQFF,TGTGCCACCGAAAGAGCGGGGGGGCATGAGCAGTTCTTC
-,many,TRBV20-1,TRBJ1-5,CSAAPLRDPNQPQHF,TGCAGTGCTGCTCCTCTACGGGACCCCAATCAGCCCCAGCATTTT